The T cell receptor (beta chain) under discussion was sequenced for a study of blood T cell repertoires in COVID-19. Across 24 US areas, participants ranged in age from about 18 to 90 years. Participants reported their clinical history, and cohort assignment relied on those reports. Original data processing: For nucleated cells, counts were estimated from reference gene primer amplification. Assay: immunoSEQ multiplex PCR; the TCRdb copy retains only in-frame clones and omits some. Clone size and V and J calls were adopted from that table, with D and trimming inferred from the DNA. The sample carries hundreds of thousands of clones, around nine tenths recorded once. V gave up 6 bases and J gave up 0 bases, with 12 bases separating them. CDR1 MDHEN and CDR2 SYDVKM come from the germline V gene. CDR3 length: 15 residues.

The chain employs TRBV28 and TRBJ1-5; D possibly corresponds to TRBD1 (6 bases). This TCR came from a woman in her thirties or forties who had recovered from COVID-19. The source material was PBMCs or T cells enriched from blood (not recorded which). The CDR3 bases are TGTGCCAGCAGGATCGGACAGAATAGCAATCAGCCCCAGCATTTT. Amino acid sequence: CASRIGQNSNQPQHF.